Ten or more counts support the clone carrying this T cell receptor beta chain. Its cognate antigen is unknown. TCR beta CDR3 regions were amplified from RNA transcripts. The HTBI primer set served for first-round RT-PCR of the TCR CDR3. TCRdb reprocessed the multiplex PCR reads via MiXCR and lists one record per CDR3 protein. The sample lists 300,000 to 400,000 distinct CDR3 sequences, roughly 21% occurring once. This sample stems from a study of T cells in Graves' hyperthyroidism and ophthalmopathy. Points from the study as a whole: The model anticipated ophthalmopathy a median about 6.5 months pre-onset. A model using 13 V-J features told ophthalmopathy apart from stable hyperthyroidism.

The CDR3 is made up of 13 amino acids. Trimming took 3 bases from V and 5 from J; bases not matched to a gene: 3. CDR1 and CDR2 from the germline V gene are GTSNPN and SVGIG (reference sequence). The material sequenced was blood. This chain uses TRBV30 with TRBJ2-5; 10 nucleotides match TRBD1. The source of this sequence is a woman between 50 and 59 years old with Graves' hyperthyroidism. As DNA, the CDR3 is TGTGCCTGGAGGACAGGGGGCGCCGAGACCCAGTACTTC. Amino acids: CAWRTGGAETQYF.